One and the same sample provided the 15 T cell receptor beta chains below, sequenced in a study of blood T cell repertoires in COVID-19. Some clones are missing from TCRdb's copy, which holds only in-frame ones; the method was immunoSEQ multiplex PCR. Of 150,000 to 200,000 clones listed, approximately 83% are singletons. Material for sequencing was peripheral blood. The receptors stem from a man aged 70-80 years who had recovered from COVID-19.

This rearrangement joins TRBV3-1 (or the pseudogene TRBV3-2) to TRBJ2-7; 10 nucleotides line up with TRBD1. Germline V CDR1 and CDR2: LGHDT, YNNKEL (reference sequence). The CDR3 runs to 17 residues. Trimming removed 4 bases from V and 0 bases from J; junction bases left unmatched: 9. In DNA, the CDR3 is TGTGCCAGCAGCCCCCGACAGGGGGCTAGGTTCTCCTACGAGCAGTACTTC. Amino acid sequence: CASSPRQGARFSYEQYF.

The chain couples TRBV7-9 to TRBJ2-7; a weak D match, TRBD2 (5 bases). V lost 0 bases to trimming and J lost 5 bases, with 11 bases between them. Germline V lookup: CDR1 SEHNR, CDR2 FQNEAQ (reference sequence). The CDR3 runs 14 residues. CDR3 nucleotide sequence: TGTGCCAGCAGCTTAGCGGGGAGTATTAACGAGCAGTACTTC. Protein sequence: CASSLAGSINEQYF.

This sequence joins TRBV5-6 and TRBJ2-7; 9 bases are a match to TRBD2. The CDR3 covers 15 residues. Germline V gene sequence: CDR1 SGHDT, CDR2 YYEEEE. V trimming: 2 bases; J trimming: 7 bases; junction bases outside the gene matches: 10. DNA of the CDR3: TGTGCCAGCAGCTTCGGGGCGGGAGGGCCATGGGAGCAGTACTTC. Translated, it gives CASSFGAGGPWEQYF.

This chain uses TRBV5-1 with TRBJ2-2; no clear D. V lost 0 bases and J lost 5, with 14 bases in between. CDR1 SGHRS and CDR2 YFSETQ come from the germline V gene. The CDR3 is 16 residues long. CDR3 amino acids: CASSLGSSVLTGELFF. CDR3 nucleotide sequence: TGCGCCAGCAGCTTGGGGAGTTCCGTTCTTACCGGGGAGCTGTTTTTT. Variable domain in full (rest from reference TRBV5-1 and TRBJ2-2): KAGVTQTPRYLIKTRGQQVTLSCSPISGHRSVSWYQQTPGQGLQFLFEYFSETQRNKGNFPGRFSGRQFSNSRSEMNVSTLELGDSALYLCASSLGSSVLTGELFFGEGSRLTVL.

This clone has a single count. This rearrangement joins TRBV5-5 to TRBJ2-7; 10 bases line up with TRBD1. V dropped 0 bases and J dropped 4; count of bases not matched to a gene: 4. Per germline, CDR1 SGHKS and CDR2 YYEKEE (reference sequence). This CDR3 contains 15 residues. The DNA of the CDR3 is TGTGCCAGCAGCTTGGATAGGGGACAGGGGTACGAGCAGTACTTC. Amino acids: CASSLDRGQGYEQYF.

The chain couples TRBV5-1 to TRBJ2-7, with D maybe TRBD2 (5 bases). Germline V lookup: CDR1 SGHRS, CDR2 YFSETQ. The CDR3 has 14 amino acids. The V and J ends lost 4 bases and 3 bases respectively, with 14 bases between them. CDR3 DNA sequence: TGCGCCAGCAGCATCACGGTTGGAGGCTACGAGCAGTACTTC. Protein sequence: CASSITVGGYEQYF.

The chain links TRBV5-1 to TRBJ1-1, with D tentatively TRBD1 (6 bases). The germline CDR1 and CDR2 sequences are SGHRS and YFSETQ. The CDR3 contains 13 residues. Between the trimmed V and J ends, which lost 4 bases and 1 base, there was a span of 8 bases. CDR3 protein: CASSPQGNTEAFF. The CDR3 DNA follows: TGCGCCAGCAGCCCACAGGGGAACACTGAAGCTTTCTTT.

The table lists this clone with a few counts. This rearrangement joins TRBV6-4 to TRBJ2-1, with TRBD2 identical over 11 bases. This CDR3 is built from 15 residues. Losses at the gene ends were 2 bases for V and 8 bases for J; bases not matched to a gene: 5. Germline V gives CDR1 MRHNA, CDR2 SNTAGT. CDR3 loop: CASSDTLAGGHEQFF. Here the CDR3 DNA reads TGTGCCAGCAGTGACACGCTAGCGGGAGGTCATGAGCAGTTCTTC.

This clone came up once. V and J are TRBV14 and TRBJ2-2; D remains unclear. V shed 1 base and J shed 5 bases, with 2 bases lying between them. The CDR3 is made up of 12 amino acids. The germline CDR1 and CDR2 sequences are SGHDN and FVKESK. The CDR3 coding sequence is TGTGCCAGCAGCCAAGTAACCGGGGAGCTGTTTTTT. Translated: CASSQVTGELFF. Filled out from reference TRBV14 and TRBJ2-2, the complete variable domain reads EAGVTQFPSHSVIEKGQTVTLRCDPISGHDNLYWYRRVMGKEIKFLLHFVKESKQDESGMPNNRFLAERTGGTYSTLKVQPAELEDSGVYFCASSQVTGELFFGEGSRLTVL.

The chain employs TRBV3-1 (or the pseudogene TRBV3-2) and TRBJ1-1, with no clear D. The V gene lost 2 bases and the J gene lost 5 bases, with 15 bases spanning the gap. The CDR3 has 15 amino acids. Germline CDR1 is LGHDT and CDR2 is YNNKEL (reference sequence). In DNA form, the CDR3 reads TGTGCCAGCAGCCAATTCAACGGGGAAGGAACTGAAGCTTTCTTT. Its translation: CASSQFNGEGTEAFF.

CDR3 nucleotides: TGTGCCAGCAGTGCCCTAAACCAAGAGACCCAGTACTTC. Translating gives CASSALNQETQYF. The chain uses TRBV2 and TRBJ2-5, with unresolved D. Trimming took off 4 bases at V and 0 bases at J, with 6 bases between the two ends. Germline CDR1 SNHLY, CDR2 FYNNEI. The CDR3 totals 13 residues.

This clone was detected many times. The CDR3 protein is CSVVSSGNYEQYF. CDR3 DNA: TGCAGCGTCGTCTCTAGCGGGAACTACGAGCAGTACTTC. The J gene is TRBJ2-7, the V gene TRBV29-1; 9 bases align to TRBD2. This CDR3 is built from 13 residues. With V trimmed by 6 bases and J by 3 bases, 6 bases remained unmatched. Germline V lookup: CDR1 SQVTM, CDR2 ANQGSEA.

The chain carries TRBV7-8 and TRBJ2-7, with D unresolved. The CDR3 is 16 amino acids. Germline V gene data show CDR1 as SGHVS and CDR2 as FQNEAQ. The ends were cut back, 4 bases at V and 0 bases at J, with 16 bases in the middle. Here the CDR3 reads CASSSPGLLSSYEQYF. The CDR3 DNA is TGTGCCAGCAGCTCCCCAGGCCTCCTTAGCTCCTACGAGCAGTACTTC.

CDR3 bases: TGTGCCAGCCTCCTCCCCCCCGGTACGAACACCGGGGAGCTGTTTTTT. Its translation: CASLLPPGTNTGELFF. V and J are TRBV11-2 and TRBJ2-2; no definite D call. V was trimmed by 8 bases and J by 0 bases, leaving 16 bases between them. Germline CDR1 is SGHAT and CDR2 is FQNNGV. This CDR3 region has 16 residues.

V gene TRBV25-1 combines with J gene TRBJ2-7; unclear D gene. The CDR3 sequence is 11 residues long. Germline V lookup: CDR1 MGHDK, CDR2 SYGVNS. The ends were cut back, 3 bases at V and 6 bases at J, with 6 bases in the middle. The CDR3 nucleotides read TGTGCCAGCAGTGAGGCCTCCGAGCAGTACTTC. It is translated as CASSEASEQYF.